The subject of this entry is one T cell receptor beta chain. Its antigen is undetermined. These data originate in a study of cytomegalovirus exposure and HLA in healthy donors. General observations from the study: Roughly uniform depth of sequencing across donors was assumed in presence/absence analyses. Cytomegalovirus association was assigned to about 150 TCR beta chains.

13 Jbeta primers and 60 Vbeta primers were used for the PCR. Measured with immunoSEQ multiplex PCR; TCRdb has only the in-frame clones, and not every one. The table includes roughly 100,000 clones, roughly four fifths detected once. V shed 2 bases and J 6 bases; nucleotides not matched to a gene: 4. Per the germline V gene, CDR1 is GTSNPN and CDR2 is SVGIG (reference sequence). The CDR3 sequence is 13 residues long. The receptor was derived from a man aged 40-49 years in good health and CMV-seropositive. The sequenced sample consisted of PBMCs. The chain links TRBV30 to TRBJ2-7; 10 bases map to TRBD2. The CDR3 protein is CAWSLAGVGEQYF. The CDR3 DNA sequence: TGTGCCTGGAGTCTAGCGGGGGTGGGCGAGCAGTACTTC. The full variable domain, rest sourced from reference TRBV30 and TRBJ2-7, is SQTIHQWPATLVQPVGSPLSLECTVEGTSNPNLYWYRQAAGRGLQLLFYSVGIGQISSEVPQNLSASRPQDRQFILSSKKLLLSDSGFYLCAWSLAGVGEQYFGPGTRLTVT.